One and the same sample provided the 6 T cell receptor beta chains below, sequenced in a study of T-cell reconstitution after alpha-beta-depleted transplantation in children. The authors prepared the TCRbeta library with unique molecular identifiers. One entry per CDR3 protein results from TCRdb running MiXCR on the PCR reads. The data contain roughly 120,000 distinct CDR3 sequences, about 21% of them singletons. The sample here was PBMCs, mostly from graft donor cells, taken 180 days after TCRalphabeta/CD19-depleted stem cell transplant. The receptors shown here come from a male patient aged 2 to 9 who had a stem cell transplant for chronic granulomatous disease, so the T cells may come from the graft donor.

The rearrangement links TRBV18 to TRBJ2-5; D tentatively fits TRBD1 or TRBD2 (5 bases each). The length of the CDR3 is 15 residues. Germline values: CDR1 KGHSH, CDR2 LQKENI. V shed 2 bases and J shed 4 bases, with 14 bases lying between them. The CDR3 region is CASSPGAGRVETQYF. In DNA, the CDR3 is TGTGCCAGCTCACCAGGGGCAGGGAGAGTAGAGACCCAGTACTTC.

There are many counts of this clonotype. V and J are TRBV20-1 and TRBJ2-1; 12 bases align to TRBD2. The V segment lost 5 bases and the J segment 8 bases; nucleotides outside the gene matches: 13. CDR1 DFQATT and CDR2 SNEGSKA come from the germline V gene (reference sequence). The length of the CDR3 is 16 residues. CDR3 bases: TGCAGTGCTCCTATTCTAGCGGGAGGGCCCTGGGATGAGCAGTTCTTC. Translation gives CSAPILAGGPWDEQFF.

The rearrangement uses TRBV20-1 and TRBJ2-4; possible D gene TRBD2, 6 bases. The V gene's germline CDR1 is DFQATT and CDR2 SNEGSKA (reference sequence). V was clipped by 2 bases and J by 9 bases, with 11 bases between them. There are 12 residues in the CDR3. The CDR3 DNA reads TGCAGTGCTAGACTCCCGCGGGGCATTCAGTACTTC. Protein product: CSARLPRGIQYF.

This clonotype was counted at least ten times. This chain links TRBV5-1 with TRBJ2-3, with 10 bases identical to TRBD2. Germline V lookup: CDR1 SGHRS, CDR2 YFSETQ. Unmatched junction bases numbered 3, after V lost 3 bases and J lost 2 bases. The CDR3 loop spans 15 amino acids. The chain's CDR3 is CASSSGLAATDTQYF. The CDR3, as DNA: TGCGCCAGCAGCTCTGGACTAGCGGCCACAGATACGCAGTATTTT.

For the CDR3, the DNA is TGTGCCAGCAGTTTATGGAAAACAGGAAGGGATACCTACGAGCAGTACTTC. It codes for CASSLWKTGRDTYEQYF. The genes are TRBV27 and TRBJ2-7; maybe TRBD1 (5 bases). Germline V gives CDR1 MNHEY, CDR2 SMNVEV (reference sequence). Between the trimmed V and J ends, which lost 1 base and 2 bases, there was a span of 18 bases. The CDR3 loop spans 17 amino acids.

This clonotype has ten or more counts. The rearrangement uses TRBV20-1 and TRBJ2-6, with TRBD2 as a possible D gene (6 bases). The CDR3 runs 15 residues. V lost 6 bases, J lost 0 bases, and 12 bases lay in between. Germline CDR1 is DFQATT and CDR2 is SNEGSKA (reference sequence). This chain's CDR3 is CSAAAGISGANVLTF. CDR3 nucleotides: TGCAGTGCAGCGGCGGGGATCTCTGGGGCCAACGTCCTGACTTTC.